This record concerns one TCR beta chain sequence. Vbeta (60) and Jbeta (13) primers were used in the PCR. Assay used: immunoSEQ multiplex PCR; TCRdb lists only in-frame clones, some missing. The sample lists about 150,000 clones; roughly 71% were seen once. This entry belongs to a study of cytomegalovirus exposure and HLA in healthy donors. The TCR comes from a young man in good health and CMV-seronegative. Sequenced sample: PBMCs.

CDR3 nucleotide sequence: TGTGCCAGCAGCTTAGAAGGGCAGGGGGTTCAGCCCCAGCATTTT. It yields the protein CASSLEGQGVQPQHF. The rearrangement links TRBV7-9 to TRBJ1-5; TRBD1 agrees at 7 bases. Germline CDR1 reads SEHNR; CDR2 reads FQNEAQ (reference sequence). Germline trimming cut 1 base from V and 6 bases from J; bases unmatched to any gene: 6. The CDR3 runs to 15 residues.